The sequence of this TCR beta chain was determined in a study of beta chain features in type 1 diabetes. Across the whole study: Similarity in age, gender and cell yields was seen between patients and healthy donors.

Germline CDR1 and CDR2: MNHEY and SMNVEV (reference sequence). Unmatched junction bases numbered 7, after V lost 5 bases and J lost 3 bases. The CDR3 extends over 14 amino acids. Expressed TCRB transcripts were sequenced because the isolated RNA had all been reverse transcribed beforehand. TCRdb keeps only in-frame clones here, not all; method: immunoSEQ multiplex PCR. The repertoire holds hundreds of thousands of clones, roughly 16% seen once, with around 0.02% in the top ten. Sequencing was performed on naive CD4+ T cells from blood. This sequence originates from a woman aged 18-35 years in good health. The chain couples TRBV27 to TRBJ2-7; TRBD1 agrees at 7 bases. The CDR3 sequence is CASSRDSQLYEQYF. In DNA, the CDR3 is TGTGCCAGCAGTAGGGACAGCCAACTCTACGAGCAGTACTTC.